The T cell receptor (beta chain) described here comes from a study of blood T cell repertoires in COVID-19. CDR3 length: 16 residues. Trimming took 5 bases from V and 6 from J; bases not matched to a gene: 13. Germline V gene sequence: CDR1 MDHEN, CDR2 SYDVKM. Some clones are missing from TCRdb's copy, which holds only in-frame ones; the method was immunoSEQ multiplex PCR. The table has over 100,000 clones, less than 85% seen once. This TCR came from a human donor in a cohort sampled during active or convalescent COVID-19. The sample taken for sequencing was peripheral blood. The chain combines TRBV28 with TRBJ1-5; TRBD1 matches at 7 bases. The CDR3 coding sequence is TGTGCCAGCAGTCCTCCGACAGGGTATGGGGGTCAGCCCCAGCATTTT. This sequence encodes CASSPPTGYGGQPQHF.